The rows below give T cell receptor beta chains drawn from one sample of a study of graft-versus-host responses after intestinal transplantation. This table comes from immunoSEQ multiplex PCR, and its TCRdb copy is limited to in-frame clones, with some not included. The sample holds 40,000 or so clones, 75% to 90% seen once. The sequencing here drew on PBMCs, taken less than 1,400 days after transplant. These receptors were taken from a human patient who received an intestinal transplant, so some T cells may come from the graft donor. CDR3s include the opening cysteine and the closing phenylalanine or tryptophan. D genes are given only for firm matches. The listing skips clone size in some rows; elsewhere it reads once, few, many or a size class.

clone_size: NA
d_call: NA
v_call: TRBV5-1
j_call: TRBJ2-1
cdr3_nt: TGCGCCAGCAGCTCCAGACGTAGCTCCTACAATGAGCAGTTCTTC
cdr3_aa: CASSSRRSSYNEQFF

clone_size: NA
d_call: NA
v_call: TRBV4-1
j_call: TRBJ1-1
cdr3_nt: TGCGCCAGCAGCCAAGGCCCAGGGGAGTGGAACACTGAAGCTTTCTTT
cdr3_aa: CASSQGPGEWNTEAFF

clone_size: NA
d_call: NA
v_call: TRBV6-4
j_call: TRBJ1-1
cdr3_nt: TGTGCCAGCAGTGACTGGCAAATGAACACCGAAGCTTTCTTT
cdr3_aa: CASSDWQMNTEAFF

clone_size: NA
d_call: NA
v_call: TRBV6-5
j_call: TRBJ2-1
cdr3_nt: TGTGCCAGCAGGCGAGCAGGGTACAATGAGCAGTTCTTC
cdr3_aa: CASRRAGYNEQFF

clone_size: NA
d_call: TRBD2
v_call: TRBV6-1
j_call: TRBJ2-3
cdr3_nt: TGTGCCAGCAGTGCAACTAGCGGGGGGTCAGATACGCAGTATTTT
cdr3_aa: CASSATSGGSDTQYF

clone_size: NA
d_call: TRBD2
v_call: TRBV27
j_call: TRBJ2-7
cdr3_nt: TGTGCCAGCAGGCTAGCGGGAGGAGGCGAGCAGTACTTC
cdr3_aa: CASRLAGGGEQYF

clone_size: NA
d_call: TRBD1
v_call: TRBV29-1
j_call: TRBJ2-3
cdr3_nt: TGCAGCGTCCCCGGACAGGGCAACACAGATACGCAGTATTTT
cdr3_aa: CSVPGQGNTDTQYF

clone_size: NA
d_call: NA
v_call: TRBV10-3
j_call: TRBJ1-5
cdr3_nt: TGTGCCATCAGTGAGCAGGGGAGCAATCAGCCCCAGCATTTT
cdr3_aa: CAISEQGSNQPQHF

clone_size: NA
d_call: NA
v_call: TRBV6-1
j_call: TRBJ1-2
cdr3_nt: TGTGCCAGCATCGGCCCTGCTGGCTACACCTTC
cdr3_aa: CASIGPAGYTF

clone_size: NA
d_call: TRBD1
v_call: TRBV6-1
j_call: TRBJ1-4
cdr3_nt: TGTGCCAGCAGTGAAGCAGGGGGCAGGGGTAGTGAAAAACTGTTTTTT
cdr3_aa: CASSEAGGRGSEKLFF

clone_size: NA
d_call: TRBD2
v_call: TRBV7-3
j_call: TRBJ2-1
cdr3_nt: TGTGCCAGCAGTCCACGGGGGGGCCGCTACAATGAGCAGTTCTTC
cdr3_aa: CASSPRGGRYNEQFF

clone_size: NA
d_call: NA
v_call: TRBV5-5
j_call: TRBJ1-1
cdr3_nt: TGTGCCAGCAGCGGGCTAACCGGAGTGAACACTGAAGCTTTCTTT
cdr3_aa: CASSGLTGVNTEAFF

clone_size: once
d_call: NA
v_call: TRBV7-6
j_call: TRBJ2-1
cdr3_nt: TGTGCCAGCAGCTTATCAGCGTCGGGAGAGCAGTTCTTC
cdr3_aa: CASSLSASGEQFF

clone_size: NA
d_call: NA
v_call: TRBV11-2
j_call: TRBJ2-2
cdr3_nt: TGTGCCAGCCTTCACAGGGACGGGGAGCTGTTTTTT
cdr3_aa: CASLHRDGELFF

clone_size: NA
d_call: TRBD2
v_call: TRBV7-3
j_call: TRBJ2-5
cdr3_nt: TGTGCCAGCAGCTTAGACGGGATAGCGGGAGAGACCCAGTACTTC
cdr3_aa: CASSLDGIAGETQYF

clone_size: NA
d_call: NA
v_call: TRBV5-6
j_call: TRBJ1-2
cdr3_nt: TGTGCCAGCAGCTTGGGACAGGAGAATGGCTACACCTTC
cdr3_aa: CASSLGQENGYTF

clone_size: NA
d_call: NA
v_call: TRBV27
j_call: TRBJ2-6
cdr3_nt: TGTGCCAGCACCTGGGGGCCGCTCTCTGGGGCCAACGTCCTGACTTTC
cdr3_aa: CASTWGPLSGANVLTF

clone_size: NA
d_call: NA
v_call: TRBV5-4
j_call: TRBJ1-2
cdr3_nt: TGTGCCAGCAGCTTGGAGGCGGGGGGTCAATATGGCTACACCTTC
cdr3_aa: CASSLEAGGQYGYTF

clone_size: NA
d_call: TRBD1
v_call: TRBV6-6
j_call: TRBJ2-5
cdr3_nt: TGTGCCAGCAGTTCACAGGGGGGCCAAGAGACCCAGTACTTC
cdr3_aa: CASSSQGGQETQYF

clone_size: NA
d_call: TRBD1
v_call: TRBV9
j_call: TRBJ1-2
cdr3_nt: TGTGCCAGCAGCTCCCAGACAGGGCTCTATGGCTACACCTTC
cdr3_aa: CASSSQTGLYGYTF

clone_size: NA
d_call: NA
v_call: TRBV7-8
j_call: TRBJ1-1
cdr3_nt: TGTGCCAGCAGCTTACCCGCCGGACGTACTGAAGCTTTCTTT
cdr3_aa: CASSLPAGRTEAFF

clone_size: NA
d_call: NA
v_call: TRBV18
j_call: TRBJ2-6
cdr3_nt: TGTGCCAGCTCCCCGAGGGGGAGGAGGGCCAACGTCCTGACTTTC
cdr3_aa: CASSPRGRRANVLTF

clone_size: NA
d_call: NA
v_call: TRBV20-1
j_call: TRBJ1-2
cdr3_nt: TGCAGTGCTAGGGATACCTATGGCTACACCTTC
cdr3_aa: CSARDTYGYTF

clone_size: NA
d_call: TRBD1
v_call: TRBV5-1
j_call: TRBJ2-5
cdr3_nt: TGCGCCAGCAGCACCTACAGGGGCGGAGGAGAGACCCAGTACTTC
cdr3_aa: CASSTYRGGGETQYF

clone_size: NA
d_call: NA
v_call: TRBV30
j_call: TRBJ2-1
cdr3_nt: TGTGCCTGGACCCCTGGGATAGAAAATGAGCAGTTCTTC
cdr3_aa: CAWTPGIENEQFF

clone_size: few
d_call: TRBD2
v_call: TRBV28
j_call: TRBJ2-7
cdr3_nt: TGTGCCAGCAGTTCGCCGGGACTAGAGAGCTACGAGCAGTACTTC
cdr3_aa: CASSSPGLESYEQYF

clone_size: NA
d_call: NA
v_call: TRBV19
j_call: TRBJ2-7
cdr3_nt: TGTGCCAGTAGTACAGGGGCCGGGACTACCTACGAGCAGTACTTC
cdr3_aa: CASSTGAGTTYEQYF

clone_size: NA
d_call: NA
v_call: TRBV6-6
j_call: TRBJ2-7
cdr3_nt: TGTGCCAGCAGTTACAAGGCTGCTTCCTACGAGCAGTACTTC
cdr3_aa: CASSYKAASYEQYF

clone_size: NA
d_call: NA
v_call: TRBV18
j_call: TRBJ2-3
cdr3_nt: TGTGCCAGCTCACCACGACAAGCGTCGAACACAGATACGCAGTATTTT
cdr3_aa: CASSPRQASNTDTQYF

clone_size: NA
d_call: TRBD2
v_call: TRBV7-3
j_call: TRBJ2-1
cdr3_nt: TGTGCCAGCAGCTCCCTAGCCCTAGCGGGCCACAATGAGCAGTTCTTC
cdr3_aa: CASSSLALAGHNEQFF

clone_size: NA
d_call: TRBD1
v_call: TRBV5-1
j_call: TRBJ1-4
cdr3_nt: TGCGCCAGCAGCTTGGGTAGTCGGACAGGGCATGAAAAACTGTTTTTT
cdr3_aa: CASSLGSRTGHEKLFF

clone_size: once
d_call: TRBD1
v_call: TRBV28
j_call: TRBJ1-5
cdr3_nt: TGTGCCAGCAGTTTCTCTGGACAGGGGAATCAGCCCCAGCATTTT
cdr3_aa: CASSFSGQGNQPQHF

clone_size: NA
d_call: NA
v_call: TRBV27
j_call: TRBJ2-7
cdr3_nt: TGTGCCAGCAGACAAAAGTACTGGGGATTCTACGAGCAGTACTTC
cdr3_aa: CASRQKYWGFYEQYF

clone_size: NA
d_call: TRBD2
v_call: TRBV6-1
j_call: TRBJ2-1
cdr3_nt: TGTGCCAGCAGTGAACTAGCGGAGTACAATGAGCAGTTCTTC
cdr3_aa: CASSELAEYNEQFF

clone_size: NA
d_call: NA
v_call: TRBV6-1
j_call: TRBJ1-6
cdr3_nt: TGTGCCAGCAGTGAAAATTCACCCCTCCACTTT
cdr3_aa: CASSENSPLHF

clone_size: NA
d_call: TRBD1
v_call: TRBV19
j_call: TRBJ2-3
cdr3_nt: TGTGCCAGTAGTCCCGGAGGGACAGGGGCCGATACGCAGTATTTT
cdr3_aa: CASSPGGTGADTQYF

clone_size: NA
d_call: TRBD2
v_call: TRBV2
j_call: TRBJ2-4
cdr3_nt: TGTGCCAGCAGTGAAGCGTTTCTAGCGGGAGGGGGGAATAAAAACATTCAGTACTTC
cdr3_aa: CASSEAFLAGGGNKNIQYF

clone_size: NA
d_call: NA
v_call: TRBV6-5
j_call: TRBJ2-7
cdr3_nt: TGTGCCAGCAGTGAATGGGAACGGGGCGAGCAGTACTTC
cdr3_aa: CASSEWERGEQYF

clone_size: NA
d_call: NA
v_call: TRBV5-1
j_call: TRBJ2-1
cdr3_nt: TGCGCCAGCAGCACGTTTGAGGCTACGCTTGAGCAGTTCTTC
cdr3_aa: CASSTFEATLEQFF

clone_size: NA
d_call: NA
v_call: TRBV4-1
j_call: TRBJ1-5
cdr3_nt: TGCGCCAGCAGCCAAGATATCCAAGACCAGGGGTTCAATCAGCCCCAGCATTTT
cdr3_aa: CASSQDIQDQGFNQPQHF

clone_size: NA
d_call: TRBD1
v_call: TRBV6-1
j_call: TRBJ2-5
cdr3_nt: TGTGCCAGCAGTGATGAGACAGGGGGGAGTGAGACCCAGTACTTC
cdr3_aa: CASSDETGGSETQYF

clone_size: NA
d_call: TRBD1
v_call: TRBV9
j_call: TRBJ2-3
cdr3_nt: TGTGCCAGCAGCGTAGGGGGACAGTTCCCAGATACGCAGTATTTT
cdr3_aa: CASSVGGQFPDTQYF

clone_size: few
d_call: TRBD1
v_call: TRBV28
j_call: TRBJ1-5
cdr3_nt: TGTGCCAGCAGTTCCCGCCCGGGACAGGGTATTCAGCCCCAGCATTTT
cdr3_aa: CASSSRPGQGIQPQHF